Presented here are 8 T cell receptor beta chains from one specimen sequenced in a study of blood T cell repertoires in COVID-19. The data were produced by immunoSEQ multiplex PCR, yet TCRdb's version contains in-frame clones alone and is incomplete. The table has approximately 130,000 clones, about 90% seen once; the top ten hold around 18%. The specimen was peripheral blood. These receptor sequences come from a woman in her forties or fifties who had recovered from COVID-19.

This chain connects TRBV7-3 to TRBJ2-1; TRBD1 agrees at 7 bases. The CDR3 covers 13 residues. From germline, CDR1 is SGHTA and CDR2 FQGTGA. The V segment lost 5 bases and the J segment 10 bases; nucleotides outside the gene matches: 8. The DNA of the CDR3 is TGTGCCAGCAGCCCCCAGGGGGTTGGAGAGCAGTTCTTC. This sequence encodes CASSPQGVGEQFF.

CDR3 DNA sequence: TGTGCCAGCAGCTTAGCGCCTAGAGATACGCAGTATTTT. It specifies CASSLAPRDTQYF. This chain uses TRBV7-2 with TRBJ2-3, with D uncertain. The CDR3 totals 13 residues. Germline V gives CDR1 SGHTA, CDR2 FQGNSA. V dropped 0 bases and J dropped 5 bases, with 6 bases sitting between them.

The genes are TRBV4-1 and TRBJ2-1, with TRBD2 matching 15 bases. V dropped 6 bases and J dropped 7; count of bases not matched to a gene: 22. Germline V gene sequence: CDR1 MGHRA, CDR2 YSYEKL. This CDR3 contains 21 residues. The CDR3 here is CASRRGLAGGLHLGAGNEQFF. For the CDR3, the DNA is TGCGCCAGCAGGAGGGGACTAGCGGGAGGCCTACACCTGGGGGCCGGGAATGAGCAGTTCTTC.

As DNA, the CDR3 is TGTGCCACCAGTGACGGGACTAGCGGGATCTACGAGCAGTACTTC. Translation gives CATSDGTSGIYEQYF. The chain is built from TRBV24-1 and TRBJ2-7; 13 bases are shared with TRBD2. The CDR3 has 15 amino acids. CDR1 and CDR2 from the germline V gene are KGHDR and SFDVKD. V shed 4 bases and J 3 bases; nucleotides not matched to a gene: 2.

This clone was seen just once. The V gene is TRBV6-6, the J gene TRBJ2-1; D is undetermined. Germline CDR1 reads MNHNY; CDR2 reads SVGAGI (reference sequence). Trimming left V 5 bases short and J 4 bases short, with 15 bases between. The CDR3 is 15 amino acids. Written as DNA, the CDR3 is TGTGCCAGCAGTGCAACCCGTGGTCAGTACAATGAGCAGTTCTTC. As protein: CASSATRGQYNEQFF.

The rearrangement joins TRBV18 to TRBJ1-1; tentative D call: TRBD1 (5 bases). CDR3 size: 14 residues. The germline gives CDR1 KGHSH, CDR2 LQKENI. The V and J ends lost 1 base and 4 bases respectively, with 10 bases between them. The CDR3 protein is CASSPRPGRTEAFF. The DNA of the CDR3 is TGTGCCAGCTCACCACGACCAGGGCGCACTGAAGCTTTCTTT.

The chain combines TRBV15 with TRBJ2-1, with 8 nucleotides matching TRBD1. V shed 2 bases and J 5 bases; nucleotides not matched to a gene: 5. The CDR3 is 15 amino acids. Germline values: CDR1 LNHNV, CDR2 YYDKDF (reference sequence). The CDR3 region is CATSRPSTGDNEQFF. The CDR3 nucleotides are TGTGCCACCAGCAGACCCTCGACAGGGGACAATGAGCAGTTCTTC.

This clone was counted a single time. The CDR3 loop reads CASSQDPSEADTQYF. The CDR3 DNA follows: TGTGCCAGCAGCCAAGACCCTAGCGAAGCAGATACGCAGTATTTT. This sequence joins TRBV4-2 and TRBJ2-3; weak D call: TRBD2 (6 bases). CDR3 size: 15 residues. V was trimmed by 0 bases and J by 4 bases, leaving 11 bases between them. Per germline, CDR1 LGHNA and CDR2 YNFKEQ.